This TCR beta chain was profiled in a study of cytomegalovirus exposure and HLA in healthy donors. Overall study results and limits: For TCR beta chains, V- and J-gene trimming was later linked to a missense DCLRE1C variant. Owing to their indistinguishability, certain V segments, notably TRBV6-2 and TRBV6-3, were excluded. Researchers reported that a few CMV-associated chains were confirmed in vitro as CMV antigen-specific.

The V and J ends lost 7 bases and 5 bases, in that order; junction bases with no gene match: 10. Germline V CDR1 and CDR2: SGHAT, FQNNGV. The CDR3 totals 15 residues. For this clone: What it binds is not known.

PCR primers comprised 60 Vbeta and 13 Jbeta primers. The protocol was immunoSEQ multiplex PCR, while the TCRdb copy is restricted to in-frame clones and leaves out a portion. The repertoire table contains under 200,000 clones. The chain recombines TRBV11-2 with TRBJ2-3; 9 nucleotides line up with TRBD1. The origin of this receptor is a man aged 25 to 40 in good health and CMV-seronegative. Sequencing used PBMCs. The CDR3 nucleotides are TGTGCCAGCACGCCGGGGGACAGGGTTGGAGATACGCAGTATTTT. Protein: CASTPGDRVGDTQYF. Together with reference TRBV11-2 and TRBJ2-3, the CDR3 gives the full variable domain: EAGVAQSPRYKIIEKRQSVAFWCNPISGHATLYWYQQILGQGPKLLIQFQNNGVVDDSQLPKDRFSAERLKGVDSTLKIQPAKLEDSAVYLCASTPGDRVGDTQYFGPGTRLTVL.